The subject of this entry is one T cell receptor (beta chain). These data are taken from a study of blood T cell repertoires in COVID-19. Trimming took 3 bases from V and 3 from J, leaving 12 bases between them. The CDR3 is 14 amino acids. Germline V gives CDR1 GTSNPN, CDR2 SVGIG (reference sequence). Cohort allocation depended upon clinical history that participants reported. Produced via immunoSEQ multiplex PCR; TCRdb's table is partial and in-frame only. The data show over 350,000 clones, roughly 90% seen once. Sequencing input: PBMCs or T cells enriched from blood (not recorded which). This TCR was recovered from a woman under 40 with acute COVID-19. The chain carries TRBV30 and TRBJ1-3; weak D call: TRBD1 (5 bases). In DNA, the CDR3 is TGTGCCTGGAGAGCCGGGGGAGGTGGAAACACCATATATTTT. It specifies CAWRAGGGGNTIYF.